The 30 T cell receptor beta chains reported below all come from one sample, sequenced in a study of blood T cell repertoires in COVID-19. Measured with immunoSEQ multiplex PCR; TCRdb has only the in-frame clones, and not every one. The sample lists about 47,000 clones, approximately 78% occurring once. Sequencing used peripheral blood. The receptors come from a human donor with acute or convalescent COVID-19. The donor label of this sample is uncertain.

The CDR3 DNA reads TGTGCCAGCAGTAAGGCGCGGGCCAGCTCTGGGGCCAACGTCCTGACTTTC. Translating it yields CASSKARASSGANVLTF. This chain connects TRBV2 to TRBJ2-6; weak D call: TRBD2 (5 bases). This CDR3 has 17 amino acids. Per germline, CDR1 SNHLY and CDR2 FYNNEI. The V gene lost 5 bases and the J gene lost 0 bases, with 14 bases spanning the gap.

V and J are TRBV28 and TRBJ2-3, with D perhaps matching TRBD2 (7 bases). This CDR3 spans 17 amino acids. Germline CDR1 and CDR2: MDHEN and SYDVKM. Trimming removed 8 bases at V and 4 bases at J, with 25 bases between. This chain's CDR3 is CASAPSAGAGYSDTQYF. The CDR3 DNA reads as TGTGCCAGCGCGCCCTCCGCGGGGGCGGGATATTCAGATACGCAGTATTTT.

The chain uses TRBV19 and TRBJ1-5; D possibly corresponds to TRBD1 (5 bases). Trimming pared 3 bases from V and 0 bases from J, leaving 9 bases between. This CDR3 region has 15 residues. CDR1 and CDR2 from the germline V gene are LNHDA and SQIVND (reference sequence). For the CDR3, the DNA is TGTGCCAGTAGTATGGGGGGATATAGCAATCAGCCCCAGCATTTT. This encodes CASSMGGYSNQPQHF.

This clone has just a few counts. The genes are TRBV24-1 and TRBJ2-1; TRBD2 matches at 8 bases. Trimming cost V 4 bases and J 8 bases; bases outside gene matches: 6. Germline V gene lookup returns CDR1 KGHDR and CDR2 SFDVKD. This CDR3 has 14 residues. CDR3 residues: CATSEAGDADEQFF. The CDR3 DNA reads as TGTGCCACCAGTGAAGCGGGAGATGCGGATGAGCAGTTCTTC.

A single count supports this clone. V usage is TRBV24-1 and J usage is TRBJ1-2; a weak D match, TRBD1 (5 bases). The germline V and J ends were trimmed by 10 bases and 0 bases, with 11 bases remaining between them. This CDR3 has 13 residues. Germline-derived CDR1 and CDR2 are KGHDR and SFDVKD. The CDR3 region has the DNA TGTGCCACTTCGGACACAGCTAACTATGGCTACACCTTC. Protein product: CATSDTANYGYTF.

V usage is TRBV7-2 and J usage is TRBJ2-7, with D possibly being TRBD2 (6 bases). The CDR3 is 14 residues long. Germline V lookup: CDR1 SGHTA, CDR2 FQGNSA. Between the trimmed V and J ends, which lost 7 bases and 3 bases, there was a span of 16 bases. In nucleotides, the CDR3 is TGTGCCAGCACCAACCCGGGACTTCACTACGAGCAGTACTTC. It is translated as CASTNPGLHYEQYF.

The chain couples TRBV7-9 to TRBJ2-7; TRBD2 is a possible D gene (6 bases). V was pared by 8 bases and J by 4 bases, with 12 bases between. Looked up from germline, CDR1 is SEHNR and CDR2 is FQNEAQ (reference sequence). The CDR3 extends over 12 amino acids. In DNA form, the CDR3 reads TGTGCCAGCGGGAGGATCGAATACGAGCAGTACTTC. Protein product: CASGRIEYEQYF.

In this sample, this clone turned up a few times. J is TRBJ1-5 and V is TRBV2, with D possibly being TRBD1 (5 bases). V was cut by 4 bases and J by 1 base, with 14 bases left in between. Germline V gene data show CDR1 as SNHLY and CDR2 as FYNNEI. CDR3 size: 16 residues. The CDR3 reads CASSVEGAWSNQPQHF. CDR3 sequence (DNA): TGTGCCAGCAGTGTCGAAGGGGCCTGGAGCAATCAGCCCCAGCATTTT. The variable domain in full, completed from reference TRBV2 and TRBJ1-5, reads EPEVTQTPSHQVTQMGQEVILRCVPISNHLYFYWYRQILGQKVEFLVSFYNNEISEKSEIFDDQFSVERPDGSNFTLKIRSTKLEDSAMYFCASSVEGAWSNQPQHFGDGTRLSIL.

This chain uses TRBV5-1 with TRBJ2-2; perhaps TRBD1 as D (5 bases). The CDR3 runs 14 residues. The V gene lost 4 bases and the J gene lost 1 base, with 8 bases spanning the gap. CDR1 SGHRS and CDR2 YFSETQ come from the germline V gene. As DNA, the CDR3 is TGCGCCAGCAGCCCACAGGTGAACACCGGGGAGCTGTTTTTT. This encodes CASSPQVNTGELFF.

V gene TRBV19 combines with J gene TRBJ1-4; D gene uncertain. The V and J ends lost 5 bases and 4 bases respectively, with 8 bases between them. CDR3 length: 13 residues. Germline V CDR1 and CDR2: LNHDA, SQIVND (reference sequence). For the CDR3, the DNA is TGTGCCAGTAGTGGTAGTTTTAATGAAAAACTGTTTTTT. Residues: CASSGSFNEKLFF.

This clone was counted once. The CDR3 region is CAWTNGAGGSQQPQHF. CDR3 sequence (DNA): TGTGCCTGGACCAATGGGGCAGGGGGCTCACAGCAGCCCCAGCATTTT. The chain has TRBV30 and TRBJ1-5, with 8 nucleotides matching TRBD1. J lost 7 bases, V lost 4 bases, and 15 bases had no gene match. In germline, CDR1 is GTSNPN, CDR2 SVGIG (reference sequence). The CDR3 totals 16 residues. Drawing the rest from reference TRBV30 and TRBJ1-5, the complete variable domain is SQTIHQWPATLVQPVGSPLSLECTVEGTSNPNLYWYRQAAGRGLQLLFYSVGIGQISSEVPQNLSASRPQDRQFILSSKKLLLSDSGFYLCAWTNGAGGSQQPQHFGDGTRLSIL.

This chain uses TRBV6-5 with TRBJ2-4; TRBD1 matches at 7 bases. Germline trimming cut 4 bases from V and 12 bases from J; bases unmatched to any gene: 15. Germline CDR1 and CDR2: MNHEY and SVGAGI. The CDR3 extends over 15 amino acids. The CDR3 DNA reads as TGTGCCAGCAGTTCCTCCACCCGACAGGGCGGGTATCAGTACTTC. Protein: CASSSSTRQGGYQYF.

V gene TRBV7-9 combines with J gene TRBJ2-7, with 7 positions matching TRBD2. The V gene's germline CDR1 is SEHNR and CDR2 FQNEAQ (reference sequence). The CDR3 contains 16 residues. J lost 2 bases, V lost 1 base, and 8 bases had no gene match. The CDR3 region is CASSLDWRGSPYEQYF. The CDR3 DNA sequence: TGTGCCAGCAGCTTAGATTGGCGGGGGTCTCCCTACGAGCAGTACTTC.

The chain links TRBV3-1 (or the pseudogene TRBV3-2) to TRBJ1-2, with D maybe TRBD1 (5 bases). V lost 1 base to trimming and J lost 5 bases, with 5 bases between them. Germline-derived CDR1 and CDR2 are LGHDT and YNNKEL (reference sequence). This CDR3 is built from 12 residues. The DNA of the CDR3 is TGTGCCAGCAGCCAAGGACAGTATGGCTACACCTTC. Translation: CASSQGQYGYTF.

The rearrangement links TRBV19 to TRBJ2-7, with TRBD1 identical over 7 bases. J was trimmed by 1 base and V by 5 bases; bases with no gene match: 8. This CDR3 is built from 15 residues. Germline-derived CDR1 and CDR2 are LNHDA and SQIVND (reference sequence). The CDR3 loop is CASSRGTDPSYEQYF. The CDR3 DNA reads TGTGCCAGTAGTCGAGGGACAGACCCTTCCTACGAGCAGTACTTC.

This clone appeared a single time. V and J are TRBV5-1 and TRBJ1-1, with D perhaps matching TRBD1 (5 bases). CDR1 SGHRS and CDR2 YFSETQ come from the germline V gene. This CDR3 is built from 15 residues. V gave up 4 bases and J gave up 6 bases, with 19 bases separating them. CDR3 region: CASSPGGLRGAEAFF. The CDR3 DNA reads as TGCGCCAGCAGCCCCGGAGGCCTTCGGGGGGCTGAAGCTTTCTTT.

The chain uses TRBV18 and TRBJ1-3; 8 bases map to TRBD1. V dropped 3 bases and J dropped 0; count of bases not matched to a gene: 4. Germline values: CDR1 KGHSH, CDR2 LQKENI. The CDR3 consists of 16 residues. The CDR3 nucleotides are TGTGCCAGCTCACCCGAACAGGGGGTCTCTGGAAACACCATATATTTT. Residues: CASSPEQGVSGNTIYF.

The CDR3 reads CASSPSDNYGYTF. CDR3 nucleotides: TGTGCCAGCTCACCATCAGATAACTATGGCTACACCTTC. The chain is built from TRBV18 and TRBJ1-2, with unresolved D. The CDR3 runs to 13 residues. Germline values: CDR1 KGHSH, CDR2 LQKENI. The germline V and J ends were trimmed by 2 bases and 1 base, with 5 bases remaining between them.

The CDR3 DNA reads TGTGCCACCAGCATGGGACAGGGGAATCAGCCCCAGCATTTT. Translating gives CATSMGQGNQPQHF. The chain links TRBV15 to TRBJ1-5, with 10 bases fitting TRBD1. This CDR3 region has 14 residues. Germline V gene lookup returns CDR1 LNHNV and CDR2 YYDKDF (reference sequence). After removal of 4 bases from V and 4 bases from J, the junction contained 1 base not matched to a gene.

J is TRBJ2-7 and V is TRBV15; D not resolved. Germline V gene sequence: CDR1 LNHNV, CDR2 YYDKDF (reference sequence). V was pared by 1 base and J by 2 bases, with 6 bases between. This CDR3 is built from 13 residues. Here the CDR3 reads CATSRAETYEQYF. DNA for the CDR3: TGTGCCACCAGCAGAGCAGAAACCTACGAGCAGTACTTC. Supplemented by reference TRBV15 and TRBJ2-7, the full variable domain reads DAMVIQNPRYQVTQFGKPVTLSCSQTLNHNVMYWYQQKSSQAPKLLFHYYDKDFNNEADTPDNFQSRRPNTSFCFLDIRSPGLGDTAMYLCATSRAETYEQYFGPGTRLTVT.

CDR3 residues: CASSYEGQLYGYTF. The CDR3 DNA sequence: TGTGCCAGCAGTTACGAGGGACAGCTCTATGGCTACACCTTC. The rearrangement joins TRBV6-5 to TRBJ1-2; the match to TRBD1 covers 7 bases. Germline CDR1 MNHEY, CDR2 SVGAGI. V lost 2 bases and J lost 4; bases outside the gene matches: 4. The CDR3 runs to 14 residues.

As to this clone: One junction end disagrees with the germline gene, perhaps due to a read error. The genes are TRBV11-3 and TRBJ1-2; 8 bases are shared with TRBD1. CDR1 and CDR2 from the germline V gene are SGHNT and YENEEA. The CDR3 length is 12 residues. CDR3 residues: CASSFTGGKVHF. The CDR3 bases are TGTGCCAGCAGTTTTACAGGGGGGAAGGTTCACTTC.

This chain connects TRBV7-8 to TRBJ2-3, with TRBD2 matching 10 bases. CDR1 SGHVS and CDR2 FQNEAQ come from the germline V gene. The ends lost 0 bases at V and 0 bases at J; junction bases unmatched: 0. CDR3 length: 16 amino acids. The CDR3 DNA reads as TGTGCCAGCAGCTTAGCGACTAGCGGGAGCACAGATACGCAGTATTTT. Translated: CASSLATSGSTDTQYF.

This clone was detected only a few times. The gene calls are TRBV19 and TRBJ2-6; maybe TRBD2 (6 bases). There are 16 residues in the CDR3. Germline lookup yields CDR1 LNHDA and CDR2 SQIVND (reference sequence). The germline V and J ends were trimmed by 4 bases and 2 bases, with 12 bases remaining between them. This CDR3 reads CASSKEGTTGANVLTF. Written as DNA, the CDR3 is TGTGCCAGTAGTAAGGAGGGTACCACTGGGGCCAACGTCCTGACTTTC.

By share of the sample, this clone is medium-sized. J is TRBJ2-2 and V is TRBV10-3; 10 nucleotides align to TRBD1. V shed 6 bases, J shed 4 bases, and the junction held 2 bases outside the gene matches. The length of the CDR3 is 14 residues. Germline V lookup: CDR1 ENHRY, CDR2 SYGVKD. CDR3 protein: CAIRRQGATGELFF. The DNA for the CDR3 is TGTGCCATCAGAAGACAGGGGGCCACCGGGGAGCTGTTTTTT.

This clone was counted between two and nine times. The CDR3 DNA follows: TGTGCCTGTCCTCGGAGGGCCGGGGAGCTGTTTTTT. It specifies CACPRRAGELFF. This chain uses TRBV30 with TRBJ2-2; tentatively, D is TRBD2 (6 bases). In germline, CDR1 is GTSNPN, CDR2 SVGIG (reference sequence). Trimming stripped 6 bases from V and 6 bases from J, with 11 bases between. The CDR3 is made up of 12 amino acids. The full variable domain, rest sourced from reference TRBV30 and TRBJ2-2, is SQTIHQWPATLVQPVGSPLSLECTVEGTSNPNLYWYRQAAGRGLQLLFYSVGIGQISSEVPQNLSASRPQDRQFILSSKKLLLSDSGFYLCACPRRAGELFFGEGSRLTVL.

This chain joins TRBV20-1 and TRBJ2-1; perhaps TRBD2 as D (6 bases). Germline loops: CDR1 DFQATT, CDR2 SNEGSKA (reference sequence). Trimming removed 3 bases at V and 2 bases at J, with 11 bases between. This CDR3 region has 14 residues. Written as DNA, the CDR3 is TGCAGTGCTAGTTCTGCGGGGACCTACAATGAGCAGTTCTTC. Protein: CSASSAGTYNEQFF.

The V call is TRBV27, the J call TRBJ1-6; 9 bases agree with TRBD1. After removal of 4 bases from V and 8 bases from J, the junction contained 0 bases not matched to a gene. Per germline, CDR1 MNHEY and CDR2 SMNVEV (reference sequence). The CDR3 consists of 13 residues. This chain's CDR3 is CASSWDRDSPLHF. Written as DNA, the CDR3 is TGTGCCAGCAGTTGGGACAGGGATTCACCCCTCCACTTT.

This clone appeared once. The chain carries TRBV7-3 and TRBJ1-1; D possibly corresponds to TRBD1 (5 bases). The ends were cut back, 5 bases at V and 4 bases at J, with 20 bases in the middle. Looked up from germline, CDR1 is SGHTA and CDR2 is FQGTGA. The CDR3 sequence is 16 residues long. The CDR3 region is CASSQTAGDELTEAFF. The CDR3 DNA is TGTGCCAGCAGCCAAACGGCGGGGGATGAACTCACTGAAGCTTTCTTT.

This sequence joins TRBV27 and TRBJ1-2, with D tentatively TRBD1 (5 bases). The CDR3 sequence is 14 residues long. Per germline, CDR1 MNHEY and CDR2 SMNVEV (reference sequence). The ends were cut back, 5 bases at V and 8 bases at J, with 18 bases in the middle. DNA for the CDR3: TGTGCCAGCAGTGGATGGGGGGGGTTGCGGGGCTACACCTTC. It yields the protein CASSGWGGLRGYTF.